A selection of T cell receptor beta chains follows, all from one sample in a study of blood T cells in healthy people across ages. TCRdb passed the 5' RACE reads through MiXCR, listing each CDR3 protein once. The data contain around 820,000 distinct CDR3 sequences, roughly 25% of them seen just once; the ten biggest clones take up 3.7%. A further study also used this sample, focusing on T cells of mothers and their children.

Specimen: blood. These receptor sequences come from a boy between 10 and 17 years old in good health. Each CDR3 is given with its conserved first and last residue. The D gene is left open where the match is weak. Clone sizes are given selectively: once, few, many, or a class where the clone is expanded.

>TRBV14|TRBJ2-3|few|TRBD1
CASSQTGGAKADTQYF
TGTGCCAGCAGCCAGACAGGGGGCGCGAAGGCGGATACGCAGTATTTT
>TRBV7-3|TRBJ2-3|NA|NA
CASSPYRGDTQYF
TGTGCCAGCAGCCCCTACCGGGGGGATACGCAGTATTTT
>TRBV20-1|TRBJ2-7|once|TRBD1
CSARDSGGASYEQYF
TGCAGTGCTAGAGATTCAGGGGGCGCGTCCTACGAGCAGTACTTC
>TRBV29-1|TRBJ2-3|few|NA
CSVEGSRESTDTQYF
TGCAGCGTTGAGGGCAGTAGAGAGAGCACAGATACGCAGTATTTT
>TRBV28|TRBJ2-1|few|TRBD2
CASSSPNSGSGGQFF
TGTGCCAGCAGTTCCCCCAATAGCGGTAGCGGGGGGCAGTTCTTC
>TRBV6-6|TRBJ1-1|NA|NA
CASTYPDLSGTEAFF
TGTGCCAGCACCTACCCAGATCTATCGGGTACTGAAGCTTTCTTT
>TRBV6-5|TRBJ2-1|few|NA
CASSRRQSNEQFF
TGTGCCAGCAGCCGCCGTCAGAGCAATGAGCAGTTCTTC
>TRBV6-1|TRBJ1-2|few|TRBD1
CASSASLQGWAFGYTF
TGTGCCAGCAGTGCATCCCTACAGGGGTGGGCGTTTGGCTACACCTTC
>TRBV7-8|TRBJ2-5|NA|NA
CASSLGGGGTEGGTQYF
TGTGCCAGCAGCTTAGGGGGGGGAGGGACCGAAGGGGGAACCCAGTACTTC
>TRBV2|TRBJ1-1|few|NA
CASSEWQGNTEAFF
TGTGCCAGCAGTGAGTGGCAGGGGAACACTGAAGCTTTCTTT
>TRBV5-4|TRBJ2-7|NA|TRBD1
CASSFGTVPYEQYF
TGTGCCAGCAGCTTCGGGACAGTCCCCTACGAGCAGTACTTC
>TRBV20-1|TRBJ1-4|NA|NA
CSARIGNEKLFF
TGCAGTGCTAGGATCGGGAATGAAAAACTGTTTTTT
>TRBV28|TRBJ2-1|NA|TRBD2
CASSRDYTSNEQFF
TGTGCCAGCAGCCGGGACTACACCTCAAATGAGCAGTTCTTC
>TRBV6-2/TRBV6-3|TRBJ2-7|few|TRBD1
CASSAPRQGLKDEQYF
TGTGCCAGCAGCGCACCGAGACAGGGGTTGAAAGACGAGCAGTACTTC
>TRBV11-2|TRBJ2-7|few|NA
CASSPMRLSYEQYF
TGTGCCAGCAGCCCTATGCGCCTCTCCTACGAGCAGTACTTC
>TRBV11-2|TRBJ2-7|NA|NA
CASSLGSWDKSYEQYF
TGTGCCAGCAGCTTAGGGTCCTGGGACAAATCCTACGAGCAGTACTTC
>TRBV7-6|TRBJ1-6|NA|NA
CASSLEGGGSYNSPLHF
TGTGCCAGCAGCCTTGAGGGAGGGGGGTCCTATAATTCACCCCTCCACTTT
>TRBV27|TRBJ2-3|NA|TRBD1
CASSLWTGSTDTQYF
TGTGCCAGCAGTTTATGGACAGGAAGCACAGATACGCAGTATTTT
>TRBV2|TRBJ2-3|NA|TRBD2
CASSVTSGSINTQYF
TGTGCCAGCAGTGTGACTAGCGGGAGTATAAATACGCAGTATTTT
>TRBV6-2/TRBV6-3|TRBJ2-1|few|TRBD2
CASSNSGGSYNEQFF
TGTGCCAGCAGTAATAGCGGGGGGTCCTACAATGAGCAGTTCTTC
>TRBV12-3/TRBV12-4|TRBJ2-3|few|NA
CASTLEYRDIADTQYF
TGTGCCAGCACCCTTGAGTACAGGGATATCGCAGATACGCAGTATTTT
>TRBV7-2|TRBJ2-5|NA|NA
CASSGRMGSQETQYF
TGTGCCAGCAGCGGGAGGATGGGGAGCCAAGAGACCCAGTACTTC
>TRBV6-5|TRBJ1-2|NA|NA
CASNPGVGGYTF
TGTGCCAGCAACCCAGGAGTTGGTGGCTACACCTTC
>TRBV5-1|TRBJ1-2|few|NA
CASSLTDSTWGGYIF
TGCGCCAGCAGCTTGACGGACAGTACTTGGGGTGGCTACATCTTC
>TRBV20-1|TRBJ2-1|NA|NA
CSARDPGARGNEQFF
TGCAGTGCTAGAGATCCGGGGGCCAGGGGCAATGAGCAGTTCTTC
>TRBV18|TRBJ2-7|NA|TRBD1
CASSPGQGIAWEQYF
TGTGCCAGCTCACCGGGACAGGGTATTGCGTGGGAGCAGTACTTC
>TRBV6-2/TRBV6-3|TRBJ2-1|NA|NA
CASSSIQGNEQFF
TGTGCCAGCAGCTCGATCCAGGGCAATGAGCAGTTCTTC
>TRBV29-1|TRBJ1-2|NA|TRBD1
CSAGPSGGSAQYGYTF
TGCAGCGCTGGCCCTTCAGGGGGCTCGGCTCAATATGGCTACACCTTC
>TRBV6-2/TRBV6-3|TRBJ1-2|many|TRBD1
CASSPKGQGARGYGYTF
TGTGCCAGCAGCCCAAAAGGACAGGGGGCGCGCGGCTATGGCTACACCTTC
>TRBV28|TRBJ2-7|NA|TRBD2
CASSLSIGLAGEPETYEQYF
TGTGCCAGCAGTTTGTCCATCGGTCTAGCGGGTGAACCTGAAACCTACGAGCAGTACTTC
>TRBV10-3|TRBJ2-7|few|NA
CAISDLPGLTYEQYF
TGTGCCATCAGTGACCTACCCGGACTCACCTACGAGCAGTACTTC
>TRBV20-1|TRBJ2-3|NA|NA
CSARAGDTQYF
TGCAGTGCTAGAGCGGGGGATACGCAGTATTTT
>TRBV28|TRBJ1-3|many|NA
CASSQLSGNTIYF
TGTGCCAGCAGCCAGCTCTCTGGAAACACCATATATTTT
>TRBV6-2/TRBV6-3|TRBJ2-1|few|TRBD2
CASSYTGLAYSEQFF
TGTGCCAGCAGTTACACGGGACTAGCGTACAGTGAGCAGTTCTTC
>TRBV4-3|TRBJ1-1|NA|NA
CASSQDVMAGNTEAFF
TGCGCCAGCAGCCAAGACGTTATGGCAGGGAACACTGAAGCTTTCTTT
>TRBV7-3|TRBJ2-5|NA|NA
CASSLTGVKETQYF
TGTGCCAGCAGCTTAACCGGGGTCAAAGAGACCCAGTACTTC
>TRBV4-3|TRBJ2-3|few|TRBD2
CASSQASGTTDTQYF
TGCGCCAGCAGCCAAGCTAGCGGAACCACAGATACGCAGTATTTT
>TRBV12-3/TRBV12-4|TRBJ1-2|few|NA
CASSLGSRAGGYTF
TGTGCCAGCAGTTTAGGTTCCAGGGCGGGGGGCTACACCTTC
>TRBV4-2|TRBJ2-5|NA|TRBD2
CASSLGTSGSNQETQYF
TGTGCCAGCAGCCTGGGGACTAGCGGGTCAAACCAAGAGACCCAGTACTTC
>TRBV19|TRBJ2-1|NA|TRBD1
CASSPSGQGRHEQFF
TGTGCCAGTAGCCCCTCAGGACAGGGGCGCCATGAGCAGTTCTTC
>TRBV2|TRBJ2-1|few|NA
CASSADIPQNEQFF
TGTGCCAGCAGTGCCGACATCCCCCAGAATGAGCAGTTCTTC
>TRBV19|TRBJ2-5|NA|NA
CASSWGHQETQYF
TGTGCCAGTAGTTGGGGACACCAAGAGACCCAGTACTTC